This T cell receptor (beta chain) appears in the sequencing data of a study of PD-1 blockade in classical Hodgkin lymphoma. Study observations and caveats: Later analyses included only patients treated at least 1 year post-ASCT.

A remark on this clone: Its antigen remains unidentified.

The protocol was immunoSEQ multiplex PCR, while the TCRdb copy is restricted to in-frame clones and leaves out a portion. The sample has some 45,000 clones; around 80% are singletons. The sample's time point: cycle 4 day 1 (C4D1), after five to seven weeks of nivolumab. The patients all showed relapse after autologous stem cell transplantation, while their brentuximab vedotin exposure varied. The CDR3 length is 12 residues. CDR1 is LGHNA, CDR2 YSLEER, per germline. Trimming pared 6 bases from V and 5 bases from J, leaving 10 bases between. The genes are TRBV4-3 and TRBJ1-2; tentatively, D is TRBD1 (6 bases). This TCR was sampled from a human donor with classical Hodgkin lymphoma. This specimen was peripheral blood mononuclear cells (PBMCs), taken before the fourth cycle of nivolumab. The CDR3 bases are TGCGCCAGCAGTAACGGACAGTATGGCTACACCTTC. Translating it yields CASSNGQYGYTF.